This TCR beta chain was retrieved from a study of control samples from healthy donors and cancer patients. Sequencing was performed with immunoSEQ multiplex PCR; in TCRdb, only in-frame clones are kept and a portion is missing. The top ten clones hold over 1.5% of a sample with 150,000 or so clones, 80% to 90% of them seen once. Per germline, CDR1 SNHLY and CDR2 FYNNEI. V dropped 8 bases and J dropped 4 bases, with 8 bases sitting between them. There are 12 residues in the CDR3. This chain uses TRBV2 with TRBJ1-4; the D is unclear. Sample: blood. The clonotype was recovered from a man between 18 and 29 years old in good health. The DNA of the CDR3 is TGTGCCAGCCACCGCGATAATGAAAAACTGTTTTTT. It codes for CASHRDNEKLFF.